This T cell receptor beta chain was sequenced for a study of blood T cell repertoires in COVID-19. Study information: Sample material is recorded as cDNA or gDNA derived from T cells, B-cell-depleted T cells, or PBMCs.

Authors' analysis steps: Amplification of reference gene primers provided the estimated nucleated cell counts. Data came from immunoSEQ multiplex PCR; TCRdb stores just in-frame clones and leaves some out. The D gene and trimming were derived from the DNA, and the V and J assignments and clone size from that table. The data contain more than 200,000 clones, 65% to 90% of them singletons. CDR3 size: 13 residues. In germline, CDR1 is SGHRS, CDR2 YFSETQ. Trimming removed 5 bases from V and 5 bases from J, with 13 bases in between. Sequenced material: peripheral blood. The chain employs TRBV5-1 and TRBJ1-1; possible D gene TRBD1, 5 bases. The TCR comes from a man aged 80 or over with acute or convalescent COVID-19. CDR3 protein: CASRRISGTEAFF. As DNA, the CDR3 is TGCGCCAGCAGGCGAATCTCAGGGACTGAAGCTTTCTTT.